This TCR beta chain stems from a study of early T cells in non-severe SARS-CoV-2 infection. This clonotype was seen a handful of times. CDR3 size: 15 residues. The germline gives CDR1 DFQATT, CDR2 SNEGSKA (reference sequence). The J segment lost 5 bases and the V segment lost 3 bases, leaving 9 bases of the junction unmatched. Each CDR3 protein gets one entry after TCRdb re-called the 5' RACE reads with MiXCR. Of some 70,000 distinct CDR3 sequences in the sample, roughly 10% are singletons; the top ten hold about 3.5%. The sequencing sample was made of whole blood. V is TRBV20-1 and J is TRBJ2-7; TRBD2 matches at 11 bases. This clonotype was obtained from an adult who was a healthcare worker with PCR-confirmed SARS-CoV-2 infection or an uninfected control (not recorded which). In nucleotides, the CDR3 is TGCAGTGCTAGCATAGGGCTAGCGGGAGGTCACGAGCAGTACTTC. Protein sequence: CSASIGLAGGHEQYF.